One and the same sample provided the 23 T cell receptor beta chains below, sequenced in a study of regulatory T cells in long-lasting Graves disease. In building TCR beta libraries, iRepertoire HTBI primers were used together with Arm-PCR of CDR3 regions. Each CDR3 protein gets one entry after TCRdb re-called the multiplex PCR reads with MiXCR. The sample carries 620,000 or so distinct CDR3 sequences, approximately 15% recorded once. Time point specified: newly diagnosed GD, antithyroid drugs for less than 3 months. PBMC-derived RNA was used for the TCR library. The data were also submitted as part of a second study, on T cells in Graves' hyperthyroidism and ophthalmopathy.

The specimen was peripheral blood mononuclear cells (PBMCs), collected at new diagnosis, from a patient treated with antithyroid drugs. Source of these receptors: a woman aged 25-40 years with Graves disease.

The rearrangement uses TRBV9 and TRBJ2-3, with TRBD1 identical over 7 bases. The CDR3 has 16 amino acids. In germline, CDR1 is SGDLS, CDR2 YYNGEE. After removal of 4 bases from V and 0 bases from J, the junction contained 8 bases not matched to a gene. The CDR3 bases are TGTGCCAGCAGCCCTACAGGGGTAGCTAGCACAGATACGCAGTATTTT. It codes for CASSPTGVASTDTQYF.

This chain uses TRBV5-8 with TRBJ1-5, with a weak D call TRBD1 (6 bases). V was pared by 2 bases and J by 2 bases, with 11 bases between. The CDR3 totals 15 residues. In germline, CDR1 is SGHTS, CDR2 YDEGEE. The CDR3 reads CASSLQGYGNQPQHF. CDR3 sequence (DNA): TGTGCCAGCAGCTTACAGGGTTACGGCAATCAGCCCCAGCATTTT.

The chain recombines TRBV20-1 with TRBJ2-5; 9 nucleotides agree with TRBD2. Germline CDR1 and CDR2: DFQATT and SNEGSKA (reference sequence). J lost 5 bases, V lost 5 bases, and 9 bases had no gene match. The length of the CDR3 is 14 residues. The CDR3 loop is CSALGPGLAETQYF. As DNA, the CDR3 is TGCAGTGCTCTAGGACCGGGACTAGCTGAGACCCAGTACTTC.

About this clonotype: Sequence at one end of the junction differs from germline and may be a read error. The chain employs TRBV6-5 and TRBJ2-7, with TRBD1 matching over 8 bases. Looked up from germline, CDR1 is MNHEY and CDR2 is SVGAGI. CDR3 length equals 13 residues. The CDR3 DNA reads as TGTGCCAACAGTTACGGGGACAGGCGCGAGCAGTACTTC. Amino acid sequence: CANSYGDRREQYF.

This clonotype was detected many times. The chain recombines TRBV11-2 with TRBJ1-2; unclear D gene. The V end lost 5 bases, the J end lost 3 bases, and 16 bases lay between the germline ends. Germline V lookup: CDR1 SGHAT, CDR2 FQNNGV. The CDR3 is made up of 15 amino acids. The CDR3 DNA sequence: TGTGCCAGCAGCCCCGTTCACGGCGGGGACTATGGCTACACCTTC. This encodes CASSPVHGGDYGYTF.

As for this clonotype: This may be a read error: a much more frequent sequence differs by one nucleotide. The chain has TRBV5-1 and TRBJ1-2, with 12 bases aligning to TRBD1. The germline V gene encodes CDR1 SGHRS and CDR2 YFSETQ. This CDR3 comprises 14 residues. The ends lost 8 bases at V and 7 bases at J; junction bases unmatched: 9. CDR3 residues: CASATGTGGTGYTF. The CDR3 DNA reads as TGCGCCAGTGCAACCGGGACAGGGGGCACTGGCTACACCTTC.

This clonotype was observed a handful of times. The V call is TRBV12-3 or TRBV12-4, the J call TRBJ2-3; D unclear. Near its end, the DNA agrees better with TRBJ1-5, so the J call may be wrong. There are 13 residues in the CDR3. CDR3: CASDSGRDDTQHF. CDR3 DNA sequence: TGTGCCAGCGATAGCGGGAGGGATGATACGCAGCATTTT.

This clonotype was seen ten or more times. The genes are TRBV28 and TRBJ1-2; D gene unclear. CDR3 length: 11 residues. Germline values: CDR1 MDHEN, CDR2 SYDVKM. Trimming left V 8 bases short and J 6 bases short, with 10 bases between. DNA of the CDR3: TGTGCCAGCGGAAGCATGGATGGCTACACCTTC. This encodes CASGSMDGYTF.

This chain uses TRBV7-9 with TRBJ2-3, with 9 bases aligning to TRBD1. CDR1 and CDR2 from the germline V gene are SEHNR and FQNEAQ (reference sequence). J lost 1 base, V lost 2 bases, and 4 bases had no gene match. There are 16 residues in the CDR3. In nucleotides, the CDR3 is TGTGCCAGCAGCTTACAACGGGACAGGGGCACAGATACGCAGTATTTT. This sequence encodes CASSLQRDRGTDTQYF.

This clonotype has a count of ten or more. This chain connects TRBV28 to TRBJ2-7; D is perhaps TRBD1 (6 bases). Germline V gene sequence: CDR1 MDHEN, CDR2 SYDVKM. The CDR3 is 16 amino acids. V lost 8 bases, J lost 6 bases, and 26 bases lay in between. The CDR3: CASDSYILNRVREQYF. Here the CDR3 DNA reads TGTGCCAGCGACAGTTATATCCTTAACAGGGTTCGCGAGCAGTACTTC.

V usage is TRBV3-1 and J usage is TRBJ1-2, with D maybe TRBD1 (6 bases). Trimming removed 2 bases at V and 10 bases at J, with 14 bases between. Germline V lookup: CDR1 LGHDT, CDR2 YNNKEL (reference sequence). This CDR3 has 13 amino acids. The CDR3 here is CASSQSNTGPYTF. CDR3 DNA sequence: TGTGCCAGCAGCCAATCAAATACAGGGCCCTACACCTTC.

In its sample, this clonotype was seen a few times. The V gene is TRBV6-1, the J gene TRBJ1-1; D ambiguous. This CDR3 contains 15 residues. V was clipped by 7 bases and J by 0 bases, with 15 bases between them. Germline V lookup: CDR1 MNHNS, CDR2 SASEGT. This CDR3 is CASTNAVSLNTEAFF. Written as DNA, the CDR3 is TGTGCCAGCACCAATGCGGTCAGTCTGAACACTGAAGCTTTCTTT.

This clonotype was observed a few times. The rearrangement joins TRBV6-1 to TRBJ2-7; D is perhaps TRBD1 or TRBD2 (5 bases each). The CDR3 extends over 15 amino acids. Trimming took 7 bases from V and 7 from J, leaving 23 bases between them. Germline-derived CDR1 and CDR2 are MNHNS and SASEGT. The CDR3 is CASTEGPLSPREQYF. CDR3 nucleotides: TGTGCCAGCACCGAGGGGCCACTATCACCGCGGGAGCAGTACTTC.

Concerning this clonotype: A much larger clone is a single base away; this may be a read error. The J gene is TRBJ1-6, the V gene TRBV28; the D is unclear. CDR1 is MDHEN and CDR2 is SYDVKM in the germline V gene. The CDR3 sequence is 16 residues long. CDR3 sequence: CASGLRSWAPTSPLHF. The CDR3 coding sequence is TGTGCCAGCGGTTTAAGATCCTGGGCCCCGACGTCACCCCTCCACTTT.

The chain uses TRBV29-1 and TRBJ2-7; TRBD2 aligns across 8 bases. CDR1 SQVTM and CDR2 ANQGSEA come from the germline V gene. V shed 3 bases, J shed 0 bases, and the junction held 10 bases outside the gene matches. This CDR3 is 16 amino acids long. The CDR3 DNA is TGCAGCGTTGAGGGTATCGGGGGGGCCAGCTCCTACGAGCAGTACTTC. Its translation: CSVEGIGGASSYEQYF.

The chain links TRBV5-5 to TRBJ2-1, with unresolved D. The CDR3 totals 15 residues. V shed 1 base and J shed 0 bases, with 8 bases lying between them. Germline loops: CDR1 SGHKS, CDR2 YYEKEE (reference sequence). The CDR3 bases are TGTGCCAGCAGCTTGCCGGTCCCCTCCTACAATGAGCAGTTCTTC. It translates to CASSLPVPSYNEQFF.

This clonotype showed up many times. The rearrangement joins TRBV7-3 to TRBJ2-1; either TRBD1 or TRBD2 may supply D (5 bases each). Deletions cut 2 bases from V and 8 bases from J, with 7 bases between. This CDR3 is built from 12 residues. From germline, CDR1 is SGHTA and CDR2 FQGTGA. CDR3 DNA: TGTGCCAGCAGCTTACCGGGACATGAGCAGTTCTTC. Its protein is CASSLPGHEQFF.

This chain links TRBV20-1 with TRBJ2-1; 11 nucleotides line up with TRBD2. Trimming removed 3 bases from V and 7 bases from J; junction bases left unmatched: 8. The CDR3 is 15 amino acids. Germline loops: CDR1 DFQATT, CDR2 SNEGSKA (reference sequence). This chain's CDR3 is CSASLIAGGVNEQFF. The CDR3 DNA sequence: TGCAGTGCTAGCCTCATAGCGGGAGGGGTGAATGAGCAGTTCTTC.

This clonotype was recorded a few times. The J gene is TRBJ1-4, the V gene TRBV29-1; 7 bases align to TRBD1. V lost 5 bases, J lost 0 bases, and 9 bases stayed unmatched. CDR3 length: 16 amino acids. Germline assignment: CDR1 SQVTM and CDR2 ANQGSEA. CDR3 amino acids: CSVSYKTGPTNEKLFF. The CDR3 DNA reads TGCAGCGTTTCCTATAAGACAGGGCCAACTAATGAAAAACTGTTTTTT.

This clonotype was seen many times. The chain recombines TRBV28 with TRBJ2-1; D is perhaps TRBD2 (6 bases). Deletions cut 2 bases from V and 8 bases from J, with 13 bases between. The germline gives CDR1 MDHEN, CDR2 SYDVKM. This CDR3 spans 14 amino acids. The CDR3 loop is CASSLANGGYEQFF. DNA of the CDR3: TGTGCCAGCAGTTTAGCCAACGGGGGATATGAGCAGTTCTTC. Together with reference TRBV28 and TRBJ2-1, the CDR3 gives the full variable domain: DVKVTQSSRYLVKRTGEKVFLECVQDMDHENMFWYRQDPGLGLRLIYFSYDVKMKEKGDIPEGYSVSREKKERFSLILESASTNQTSMYLCASSLANGGYEQFFGPGTRLTVL.

This sequence joins TRBV30 and TRBJ2-1; D not resolved. This CDR3 is built from 15 residues. V lost 1 base and J lost 0, with 10 bases in between. The germline CDR1 and CDR2 sequences are GTSNPN and SVGIG (reference sequence). CDR3 protein: CAWSAVLTSYNEQFF. The CDR3 nucleotides read TGTGCCTGGAGTGCCGTTCTCACCTCCTACAATGAGCAGTTCTTC.

In its sample, this clonotype was seen a few times. The chain has TRBV30 and TRBJ2-1; D is perhaps TRBD2 (6 bases). Germline loops: CDR1 GTSNPN, CDR2 SVGIG (reference sequence). V was pared by 0 bases and J by 10 bases, with 13 bases between. The CDR3 has 13 residues. The CDR3 nucleotides are TGTGCCTGGAGTGTACTTAGCGGAAAAGAGCAGTTCTTC. Residues: CAWSVLSGKEQFF.

This clonotype was found a few times. V is TRBV24-1 and J is TRBJ2-1; weak D call: TRBD2 (6 bases). In germline, CDR1 is KGHDR, CDR2 SFDVKD. Deletions cut 0 bases from V and 4 bases from J, with 12 bases between. The CDR3 sequence is 16 residues long. The CDR3 here is CATSDLAGFEYNEQFF. The CDR3 nucleotides read TGTGCCACCAGTGATTTGGCGGGGTTTGAATACAATGAGCAGTTCTTC.